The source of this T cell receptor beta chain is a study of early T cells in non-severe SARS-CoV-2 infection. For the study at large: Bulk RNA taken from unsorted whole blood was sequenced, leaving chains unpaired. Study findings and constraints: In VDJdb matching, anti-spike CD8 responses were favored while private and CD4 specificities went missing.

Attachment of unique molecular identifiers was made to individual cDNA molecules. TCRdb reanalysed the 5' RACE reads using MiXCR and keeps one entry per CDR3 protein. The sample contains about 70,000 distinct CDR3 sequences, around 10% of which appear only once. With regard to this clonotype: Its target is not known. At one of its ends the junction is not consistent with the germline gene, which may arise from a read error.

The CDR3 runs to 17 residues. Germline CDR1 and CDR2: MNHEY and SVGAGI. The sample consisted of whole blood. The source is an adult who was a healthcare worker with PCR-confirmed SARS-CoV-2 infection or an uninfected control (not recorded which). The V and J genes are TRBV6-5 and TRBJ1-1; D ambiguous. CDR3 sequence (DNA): TGTGCCTGCAGTCCACGATCGGCGGGGTGGTTGAACACTGAAGCTTTCTTT. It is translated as CACSPRSAGWLNTEAFF.